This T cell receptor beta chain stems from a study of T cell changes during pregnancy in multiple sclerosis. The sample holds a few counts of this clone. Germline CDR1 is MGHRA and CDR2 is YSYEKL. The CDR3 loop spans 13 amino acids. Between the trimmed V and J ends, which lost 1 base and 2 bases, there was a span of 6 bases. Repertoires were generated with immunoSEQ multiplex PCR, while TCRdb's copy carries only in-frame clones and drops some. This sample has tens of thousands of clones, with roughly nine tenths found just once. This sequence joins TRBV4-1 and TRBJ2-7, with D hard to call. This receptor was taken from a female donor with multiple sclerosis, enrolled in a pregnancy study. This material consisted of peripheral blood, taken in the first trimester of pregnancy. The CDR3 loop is CASSQGSAYEQYF. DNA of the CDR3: TGCGCCAGCAGCCAAGGGTCGGCCTACGAGCAGTACTTC.